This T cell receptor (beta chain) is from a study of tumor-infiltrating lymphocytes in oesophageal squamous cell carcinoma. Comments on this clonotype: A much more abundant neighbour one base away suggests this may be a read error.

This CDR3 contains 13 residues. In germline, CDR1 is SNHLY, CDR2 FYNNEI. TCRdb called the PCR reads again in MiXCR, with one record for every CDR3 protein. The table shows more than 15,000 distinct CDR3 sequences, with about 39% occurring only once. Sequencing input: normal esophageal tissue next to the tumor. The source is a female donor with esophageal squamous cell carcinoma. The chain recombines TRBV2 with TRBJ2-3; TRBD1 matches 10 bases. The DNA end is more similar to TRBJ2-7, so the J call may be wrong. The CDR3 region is CASSGTGDNEQYF. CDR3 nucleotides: TGTGCCAGCAGCGGGACAGGGGACAATGAGCAGTACTTC.